This TCR beta chain was profiled in a study of cytomegalovirus exposure and HLA in healthy donors. Study-wide results and limits: Follow-up analysis seemed to connect common viral pathogens with several of the most significant clusters identified.

Regarding this clone: Its antigen is undetermined.

Use of 60 Vbeta and 13 Jbeta primers characterized the PCR. Measured with immunoSEQ multiplex PCR; TCRdb has only the in-frame clones, and not every one. This sample has roughly 100,000 clones; 75% to 85% occur once, and the top ten carry approximately 11%. The TCR sequence derives from a young man in good health and CMV-seropositive. Sequenced input: PBMCs.

CDR3 sequence (DNA): TGTGCCAGCTCACGGTACTCTAGCGTTACCGCTAGCACAGATACGCAGTATTTT. Amino acids: CASSRYSSVTASTDTQYF. The chain employs TRBV18 and TRBJ2-3, with D possibly matching TRBD2 (6 bases). Germline V gives CDR1 KGHSH, CDR2 LQKENI. The CDR3 is made up of 18 amino acids. Trimming removed 4 bases from V and 0 bases from J, with 20 bases in between.